Below are 4 T cell receptor beta chains sequenced from a single sample in a study of spatial heterogeneity in lung cancer (dated by TCRdb to between 2019 and 2020). Findings and caveats that apply to the study as a whole: A correlation was observed between the number of expanded intratumoral alpha and beta TCRs and the tumor nonsynonymous mutation count.

In the paper's terms, the time point label means: sample taken at primary tumor resection. Their antigen targets remain unknown. The library was made by 5' RACE. Data came from a NextSeq 500. The public reads were reanalyzed by TCRdb: fastp trimming at Q25, MiXCR alignment, in-frame beta chains only. A single entry per CDR3 protein holds the most common genes and DNA from its merged rows. In this sample the table shows about 3,800 distinct CDR3 sequences, about 33% of which occur a single time. The ten largest clones take up 24% of the sample. Material: lung tumor tissue, obtained at surgery. The receptors derive from a male donor with early-stage non-small cell lung cancer.

The gene calls are TRBV29-1 and TRBJ2-7, with D uncertain. The CDR3 contains 12 residues. V was shortened by 4 bases and J by 0 bases, with 7 bases between the two germline ends. CDR1 is SQVTM, CDR2 ANQGSEA, per germline. CDR3 in amino acids: CSVGSSSYEQYF. In DNA, the CDR3 is TGCAGCGTTGGGTCTAGCTCCTACGAGCAGTACTTC.

This clonotype is classed as large (0.1 to 1%). V is TRBV5-4 and J is TRBJ2-3; no clear D. CDR1 is SGHNT and CDR2 is YYREEE in the germline V gene (reference sequence). V was shortened by 0 bases and J by 2 bases, with 7 bases between the two germline ends. This CDR3 is 14 amino acids long. The CDR3 here is CASSLGRITDTQYF. Here the CDR3 DNA reads TGTGCCAGCAGCTTGGGGCGTATCACAGATACGCAGTATTTT.

Judged by abundance, this clonotype is medium-sized. The V gene is TRBV29-1, the J gene TRBJ2-2, with no clear D. V shed 1 base and J shed 6 bases, with 6 bases lying between them. In germline, CDR1 is SQVTM, CDR2 ANQGSEA. The CDR3 loop spans 12 amino acids. CDR3 in DNA: TGCAGCGTTGAAGGGCGCGCCGGGGAGCTGTTTTTT. This sequence encodes CSVEGRAGELFF.

V gene TRBV7-9 combines with J gene TRBJ2-1; 7 bases map to TRBD2. V was pared by 1 base and J by 7 bases, with 7 bases of the junction left unmatched. Germline CDR1 reads SEHNR; CDR2 reads FQNEAQ (reference sequence). The CDR3 extends over 15 amino acids. CDR3 sequence reads: CASSLVVGGQNEQFF. CDR3 bases: TGTGCCAGCAGCTTAGTGGTGGGAGGGCAAAATGAGCAGTTCTTC. Full variable domain (rest looked up from reference TRBV7-9 and TRBJ2-1): DTGVSQNPRHKITKRGQNVTFRCDPISEHNRLYWYRQTLGQGPEFLTYFQNEAQLEKSRLLSDRFSAERPKGSFSTLEIQRTEQGDSAMYLCASSLVVGGQNEQFFGPGTRLTVL.